A selection of T cell receptor beta chains follows, all from one sample in a study of blood T cell repertoires in COVID-19. Assay used: immunoSEQ multiplex PCR; TCRdb lists only in-frame clones, some missing. Altogether 40,000 to 55,000 clones are present, approximately 84% being singletons, with the ten largest covering 4.4%. Input material: peripheral blood. The receptors stem from a middle-aged man with active COVID-19. The CDR3 runs from the conserved cysteine through the conserved F or W. The order of the fields is V gene, J gene, clone size, D gene, CDR3 DNA, CDR3 protein. D genes are given only for firm matches. Size values are once, few and many counts, or a class for expanded clones, and some rows have none.

V: TRBV15; J: TRBJ1-2; size: few; D: TRBD1; DNA: TGTGCCACCAGCAGAGGATCCCAGGGGGCGGTTGCTGGCTACACCTTC; CDR3: CATSRGSQGAVAGYTF
V: TRBV29-1; J: TRBJ2-7; size: -; D: -; DNA: TGCAGCGTTGAAGTCAGGGTAAGCGAGCAGTACTTC; CDR3: CSVEVRVSEQYF
V: TRBV5-6; J: TRBJ1-2; size: -; D: -; DNA: TGTGCCAGCACCTTATTTCAGGCCTCAAGGGGCTACACCTTC; CDR3: CASTLFQASRGYTF
V: TRBV7-2; J: TRBJ1-6; size: -; D: TRBD1; DNA: TGTGCCAGCAGCTTGAGCCCTACAGGGGTCGGAAATTCACCCCTCCACTTT; CDR3: CASSLSPTGVGNSPLHF
V: TRBV11-2; J: TRBJ2-7; size: -; D: TRBD1; DNA: TGTGCCAGCAGCTTAGGCCAGGGGGCGGGCTACGAGCAGTACTTC; CDR3: CASSLGQGAGYEQYF
V: TRBV12-2; J: TRBJ2-7; size: -; D: -; DNA: TGTGCAAGTCGCTTAGGAGGACTAGCGGGGGTCTCCTACGAGCAGTACTTC; CDR3: CASRLGGLAGVSYEQYF
V: TRBV5-1; J: TRBJ1-1; size: -; D: -; DNA: TGCGCCAGCAGCTGGGTTGCGGTTAAGACTGAAGCTTTCTTT; CDR3: CASSWVAVKTEAFF
V: TRBV20-1; J: TRBJ2-7; size: -; D: -; DNA: TGCAGTGCTAGTTTCTTGGGCAGCTCCTACGAGCAGTACTTC; CDR3: CSASFLGSSYEQYF
V: TRBV28; J: TRBJ1-4; size: once; D: -; DNA: TGTGCCAGCAGCACGACAGGCGACGGGGCTAATGAAAAACTGTTTTTT; CDR3: CASSTTGDGANEKLFF
V: TRBV9; J: TRBJ1-6; size: -; D: -; DNA: TGTGCCAGCAGCCCCGGGTATAATTCACCCCTCCACTTT; CDR3: CASSPGYNSPLHF
V: TRBV7-9; J: TRBJ2-7; size: -; D: TRBD2; DNA: TGTGCCAGCAGCGCCCGAGGGGCTAGCGGGGGCGAGCAGTACTTC; CDR3: CASSARGASGGEQYF
V: TRBV10-1; J: TRBJ1-2; size: -; D: -; DNA: TGCGCCAGCAGTGAAGCAGCCGGGGATGGCTACACCTTC; CDR3: CASSEAAGDGYTF
V: TRBV27; J: TRBJ2-1; size: -; D: TRBD2; DNA: TGTGCCAGCAGTTTATGGGTGGCTAGCGGATACAATGAGCAGTTCTTC; CDR3: CASSLWVASGYNEQFF
V: TRBV6-2/TRBV6-3; J: TRBJ2-7; size: -; D: TRBD1; DNA: TGTGCCAGCCGCCCGGACCCGGCCCGGGACAGGGGGCGCCACGAGCAGTACTTC; CDR3: CASRPDPARDRGRHEQYF
V: TRBV19; J: TRBJ2-3; size: -; D: TRBD2; DNA: TGTGCCAGTAGCACCATACTAGCGGGGGACACAGATACGCAGTATTTT; CDR3: CASSTILAGDTDTQYF
V: TRBV7-2; J: TRBJ2-1; size: -; D: -; DNA: TGTGCCAGCAGCTTAATGAGCTCAGGATACAATGAGCAGTTCTTC; CDR3: CASSLMSSGYNEQFF
V: TRBV5-1; J: TRBJ2-3; size: -; D: -; DNA: TGCGCCAGCAGCCGCGGATCGTCAGGGAGCACAGATACGCAGTATTTT; CDR3: CASSRGSSGSTDTQYF
V: TRBV6-5; J: TRBJ1-1; size: -; D: TRBD1; DNA: TGTGCCAGCAGGGCACAGGGGCCCACTGAAGCTTTCTTT; CDR3: CASRAQGPTEAFF
V: TRBV19; J: TRBJ1-5; size: -; D: -; DNA: TGTGCCAGTAGTATAGCGCGGGTCGGGCAGCCCCAGCATTTT; CDR3: CASSIARVGQPQHF
V: TRBV19; J: TRBJ2-2; size: -; D: -; DNA: TGTGCCAGTAGACATCGAAGTGGGGCGGGGGAGCTGTTTTTT; CDR3: CASRHRSGAGELFF
V: TRBV2; J: TRBJ2-1; size: -; D: -; DNA: TGTGCCAGCAGTGAAGCGGCCAACCCCCATGAGCAGTTCTTC; CDR3: CASSEAANPHEQFF
V: TRBV7-2; J: TRBJ2-6; size: -; D: -; DNA: TGTGCCAGCAGCCCCCGGGGTGGGGCCAACGTCCTGACTTTC; CDR3: CASSPRGGANVLTF
V: TRBV6-5; J: TRBJ1-3; size: -; D: -; DNA: TGTGCCTGCGCGAGGCAGGGCGGAAACACCATATATTTT; CDR3: CACARQGGNTIYF
V: TRBV4-1; J: TRBJ2-5; size: -; D: -; DNA: TGCGCCAGCAGCCAAGGTTGGAGCGGACAGCAAGAGACCCAGTACTTC; CDR3: CASSQGWSGQQETQYF